This TCR beta chain comes out of a study of T cell responses to AZD1222 COVID-19 vaccine. Notes on the study in general: Vaccination with two AZD1222 doses was followed by a rise in Spike-specific TCR breadth and depth. Donors were chiefly white British, with a greater number of females, and clonal diversity was perhaps underestimated.

Points on this clone: Its antigen is not known.

Sequenced by immunoSEQ multiplex PCR; TCRdb stores in-frame clones only, minus some. This sample has around 58,000 clones, with around 80% found just once. Germline-derived CDR1 and CDR2 are MNHEY and SVGAGI. The CDR3 runs 15 residues. The V gene end was trimmed by 6 bases and the J gene end by 7 bases; junction bases not matched to a gene: 9. The source material was peripheral blood, sampled on day 0 of AZD1222 vaccination. The chain recombines TRBV6-5 with TRBJ1-5, with 10 nucleotides matching TRBD1. The receptor was derived from an adult in good health. This chain's CDR3 is CASSATGGERQPQHF. CDR3 in DNA: TGTGCCAGCAGCGCGACAGGGGGCGAGAGACAGCCCCAGCATTTT.